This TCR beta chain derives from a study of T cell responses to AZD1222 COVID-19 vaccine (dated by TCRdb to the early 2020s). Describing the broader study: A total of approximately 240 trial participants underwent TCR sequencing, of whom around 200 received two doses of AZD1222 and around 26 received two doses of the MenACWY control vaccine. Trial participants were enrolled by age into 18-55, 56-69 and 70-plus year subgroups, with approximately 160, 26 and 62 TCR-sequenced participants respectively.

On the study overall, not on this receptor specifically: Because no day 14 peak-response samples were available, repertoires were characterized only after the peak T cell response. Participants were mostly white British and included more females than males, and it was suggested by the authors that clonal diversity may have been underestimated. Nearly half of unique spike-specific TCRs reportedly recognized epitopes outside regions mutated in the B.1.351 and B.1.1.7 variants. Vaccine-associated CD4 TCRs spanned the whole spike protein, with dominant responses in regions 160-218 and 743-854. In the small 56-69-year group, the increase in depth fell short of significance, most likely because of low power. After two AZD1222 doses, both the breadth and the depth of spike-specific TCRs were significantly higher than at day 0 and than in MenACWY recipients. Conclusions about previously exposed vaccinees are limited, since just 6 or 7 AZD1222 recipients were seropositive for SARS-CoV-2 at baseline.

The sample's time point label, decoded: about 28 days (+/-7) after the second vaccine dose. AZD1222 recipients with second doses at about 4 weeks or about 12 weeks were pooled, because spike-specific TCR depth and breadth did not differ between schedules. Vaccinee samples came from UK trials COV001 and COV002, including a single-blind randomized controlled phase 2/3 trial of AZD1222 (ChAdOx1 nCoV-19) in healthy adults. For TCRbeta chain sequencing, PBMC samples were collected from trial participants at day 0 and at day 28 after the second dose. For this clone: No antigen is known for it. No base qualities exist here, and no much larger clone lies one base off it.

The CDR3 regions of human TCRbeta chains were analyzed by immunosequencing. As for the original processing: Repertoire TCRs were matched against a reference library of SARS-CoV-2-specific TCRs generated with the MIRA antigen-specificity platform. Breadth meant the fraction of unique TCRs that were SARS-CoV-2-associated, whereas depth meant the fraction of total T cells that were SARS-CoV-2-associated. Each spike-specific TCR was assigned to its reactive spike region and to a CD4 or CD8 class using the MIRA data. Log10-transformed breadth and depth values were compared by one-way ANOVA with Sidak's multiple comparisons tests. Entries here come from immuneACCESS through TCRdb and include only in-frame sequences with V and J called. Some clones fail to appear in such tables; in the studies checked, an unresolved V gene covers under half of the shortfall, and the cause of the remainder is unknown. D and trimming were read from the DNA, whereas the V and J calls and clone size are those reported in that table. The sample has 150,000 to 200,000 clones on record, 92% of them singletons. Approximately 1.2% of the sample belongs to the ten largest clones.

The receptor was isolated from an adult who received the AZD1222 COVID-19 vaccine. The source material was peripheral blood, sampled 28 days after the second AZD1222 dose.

The CDR3 is CATSDSESVAGYNEQFF. The DNA sequence is as follows: TGTGCCACCAGTGATTCGGAATCGGTAGCGGGCTACAATGAGCAGTTCTTC. In this chain, TRBV24-1 is recombined with TRBJ2-1, and TRBD2 aligns with 7 junction nucleotides. From V the trimming removes 2 bases and from J it removes 3 bases, while the gene matches leave 9 bases of the junction unaccounted for. The germline V gene encodes CDR1 KGHDR and CDR2 SFDVKD. The CDR3, cysteine through phenylalanine, is 17 amino acids long. The DNA shown is the 51-base CDR3, in frame from base 1.